The 30 T cell receptor beta chains below were found in one sample sequenced in a study of Ad26.COV2.S vaccination and SARS-CoV-2 variants. Method: immunoSEQ multiplex PCR; TCRdb's copy keeps in-frame clones and lacks some. The table has hundreds of thousands of clones, around 89% seen once. Described treatment: some 19 received Ad26.COV2.S at low or high dose, single or two shots; about 5 received placebo; per-sample allocation not given. Following the first vaccine or placebo injection, samples were taken on day 63. The input for sequencing was peripheral blood, taken in a trial of Ad26.COV2.S vaccine versus placebo. The receptors were gathered from a person aged 18 to 59 who received the Ad26.COV2.S COVID-19 vaccine or a placebo.

This rearrangement joins TRBV18 to TRBJ1-1; no firm D call. The V gene's germline CDR1 is KGHSH and CDR2 LQKENI. V lost 0 bases and J lost 9, with 11 bases in between. This CDR3 comprises 13 residues. For the CDR3, the DNA is TGTGCCAGCTCACCACCGAGTACGGGAAAAGCTTTCTTT. It encodes CASSPPSTGKAFF.

V and J are TRBV3-1 (or the pseudogene TRBV3-2) and TRBJ2-2; TRBD1 matches at 9 bases. The germline gives CDR1 LGHDT, CDR2 YNNKEL (reference sequence). The CDR3 is 14 amino acids. Trimming took 3 bases from V and 4 from J; bases not matched to a gene: 0. The CDR3 region has the DNA TGTGCCAGCAGCCAGACAGGGGGCACCGGGGAGCTGTTTTTT. Translating gives CASSQTGGTGELFF.

The chain uses TRBV7-9 and TRBJ1-4; 8 bases are a match to TRBD1. V was clipped by 5 bases and J by 6 bases; unmatched bases: 5. Looked up from germline, CDR1 is SEHNR and CDR2 is FQNEAQ (reference sequence). This CDR3 is built from 14 residues. In DNA, the CDR3 is TGTGCCAGCAGCCCGGACAGGGTGCATGAAAAACTGTTTTTT. Residues: CASSPDRVHEKLFF. Full variable domain (outside the CDR3, taken from reference TRBV7-9 and TRBJ1-4): DTGVSQNPRHKITKRGQNVTFRCDPISEHNRLYWYRQTLGQGPEFLTYFQNEAQLEKSRLLSDRFSAERPKGSFSTLEIQRTEQGDSAMYLCASSPDRVHEKLFFGSGTQLSVL.

The V and J genes are TRBV7-2 and TRBJ2-1, with D perhaps TRBD1 or TRBD2 (6 bases each). The CDR3 loop spans 14 amino acids. Trimming removed 5 bases at V and 1 base at J, with 9 bases between. The V gene's germline CDR1 is SGHTA and CDR2 FQGNSA. Here the CDR3 DNA reads TGTGCCAGCAGCCGGGGGCCATCCTACAATGAGCAGTTCTTC. Translating gives CASSRGPSYNEQFF. Variable domain in full (rest from reference TRBV7-2 and TRBJ2-1): GAGVSQSPSNKVTEKGKDVELRCDPISGHTALYWYRQSLGQGLEFLIYFQGNSAPDKSGLPSDRFSAERTGGSVSTLTIQRTQQEDSAVYLCASSRGPSYNEQFFGPGTRLTVL.

The V and J genes are TRBV7-3 and TRBJ1-1; 9 bases map to TRBD1. CDR1 and CDR2 (germline): SGHTA, FQGTGA. The CDR3 sequence is 13 residues long. Germline trimming cut 3 bases from V and 7 bases from J; bases unmatched to any gene: 3. The CDR3 is CASSLDRGFEAFF. DNA for the CDR3: TGTGCCAGCAGCTTGGACAGGGGCTTTGAAGCTTTCTTT.

CDR3 sequence reads: CASSARTSGISDTQYF. Written as DNA, the CDR3 is TGTGCCAGCAGCGCCCGGACTAGCGGGATTTCAGATACGCAGTATTTT. The V call is TRBV7-9, the J call TRBJ2-3; 12 bases align to TRBD2. The germline V gene encodes CDR1 SEHNR and CDR2 FQNEAQ (reference sequence). With 5 bases clipped from V and 4 bases from J, the junction kept 7 bases outside the gene matches. The CDR3 is 16 amino acids. Together with reference TRBV7-9 and TRBJ2-3, the CDR3 gives the full variable domain: DTGVSQNPRHKITKRGQNVTFRCDPISEHNRLYWYRQTLGQGPEFLTYFQNEAQLEKSRLLSDRFSAERPKGSFSTLEIQRTEQGDSAMYLCASSARTSGISDTQYFGPGTRLTVL.

The V gene is TRBV19, the J gene TRBJ2-4; weak D call: TRBD1 (8 bases). CDR3 length equals 15 residues. The V end lost 3 bases, the J end lost 8 bases, and 17 bases lay between the germline ends. In germline, CDR1 is LNHDA, CDR2 SQIVND (reference sequence). The CDR3 DNA reads as TGTGCCAGTAGTATGGGAAACAGGGGGAGGGACATTCAGTACTTC. This codes for CASSMGNRGRDIQYF. Based on the CDR3 plus reference TRBV19 and TRBJ2-4, the full variable domain is DGGITQSPKYLFRKEGQNVTLSCEQNLNHDAMYWYRQDPGQGLRLIYYSQIVNDFQKGDIAEGYSVSREKKESFPLTVTSAQKNPTAFYLCASSMGNRGRDIQYFGAGTRLSVL.

This clone is a singleton in its sample. In DNA form, the CDR3 reads TGTGCCAGCAGTGACTCGACTAGCGGACCAGATACGCAGTATTTT. Translation gives CASSDSTSGPDTQYF. The rearrangement uses TRBV6-4 and TRBJ2-3; 9 bases line up with TRBD2. Per germline, CDR1 MRHNA and CDR2 SNTAGT. The CDR3 consists of 15 residues. The junction had 2 bases not matched to a gene; V was cut back by 0 bases and J by 4 bases.

V gene TRBV6-2 or TRBV6-3 combines with J gene TRBJ2-2; 13 bases are shared with TRBD2. Germline V gene data show CDR1 as MNHEY and CDR2 as SVGEGT. The V segment lost 6 bases and the J segment 9 bases; nucleotides outside the gene matches: 4. The CDR3 runs to 14 residues. CDR3 in amino acids: CASSRLAGGWELFF. DNA of the CDR3: TGTGCCAGCAGCAGACTAGCGGGAGGTTGGGAGCTGTTTTTT.

V usage is TRBV28 and J usage is TRBJ2-3; 8 bases fit TRBD2. CDR1 MDHEN and CDR2 SYDVKM come from the germline V gene. The V segment lost 3 bases and the J segment 8 bases; nucleotides outside the gene matches: 7. The CDR3 has 14 amino acids. CDR3 sequence (DNA): TGTGCCAGCAGTTTTGGCGGGGGACTAGTTACGCAGTATTTT. Translation gives CASSFGGGLVTQYF.

V and J are TRBV10-3 and TRBJ1-5; D might be TRBD1 (6 bases). Trimming removed 3 bases at V and 2 bases at J, with 14 bases between. This CDR3 region has 16 residues. Germline V lookup: CDR1 ENHRY, CDR2 SYGVKD. This chain's CDR3 is CAISDVRGGGNQPQHF. CDR3 nucleotides: TGTGCCATCAGTGATGTTCGAGGGGGAGGCAATCAGCCCCAGCATTTT.

The chain links TRBV5-4 to TRBJ1-1; possibly TRBD1 for D (6 bases). The CDR3 length is 16 residues. V lost 2 bases and J lost 1, with 15 bases in between. Germline assignment: CDR1 SGHNT and CDR2 YYREEE (reference sequence). The CDR3 DNA is TGTGCCAGCAGCTTTAGGCCGGACAGAACGAACACTGAAGCTTTCTTT. Encoded protein: CASSFRPDRTNTEAFF. The full variable domain, in which reference TRBV5-4 and TRBJ1-1 provide the parts outside the CDR3, is ETGVTQSPTHLIKTRGQQVTLRCSSQSGHNTVSWYQQALGQGPQFIFQYYREEENGRGNFPPRFSGLQFPNYSSELNVNALELDDSALYLCASSFRPDRTNTEAFFGQGTRLTVV.

This clone was observed a few times. The V call is TRBV18, the J call TRBJ1-1; D is undetermined. The CDR3 loop spans 13 amino acids. In germline, CDR1 is KGHSH, CDR2 LQKENI. The V end lost 2 bases, the J end lost 0 bases, and 4 bases lay between the germline ends. The CDR3: CASSPDMNTEAFF. As DNA, the CDR3 is TGTGCCAGCTCACCAGATATGAACACTGAAGCTTTCTTT.

This chain joins TRBV2 and TRBJ1-6; 7 bases line up with TRBD1. In germline, CDR1 is SNHLY, CDR2 FYNNEI. The CDR3 is made up of 15 amino acids. Trimming removed 3 bases from V and 7 bases from J; junction bases left unmatched: 6. The CDR3 loop is CASSELTGRNSPLHF. The CDR3, as DNA: TGTGCCAGCAGTGAGTTGACAGGGAGGAATTCACCCCTCCACTTT.

The J gene is TRBJ2-3, the V gene TRBV18; TRBD2 matches 11 bases. Germline loops: CDR1 KGHSH, CDR2 LQKENI. The CDR3 sequence is 16 residues long. V shed 6 bases and J 7 bases; nucleotides not matched to a gene: 12. This CDR3 reads CASSRAGTSGTNTQYF. CDR3 in DNA: TGTGCCAGCTCGCGCGCCGGGACTAGCGGTACTAATACGCAGTATTTT.

The V call is TRBV28, the J call TRBJ2-3; tentatively, D is TRBD1 (5 bases). Trimming removed 6 bases from V and 2 bases from J, with 15 bases in between. CDR1 is MDHEN, CDR2 SYDVKM, per germline. There are 15 residues in the CDR3. CDR3 sequence (DNA): TGTGCCAGCAGGGGGCGCGTCGGCATCACAGATACGCAGTATTTT. The encoded protein is CASRGRVGITDTQYF.

The gene calls are TRBV18 and TRBJ1-2; TRBD1 might be the D (5 bases). Trimming pared 3 bases from V and 4 bases from J, leaving 15 bases between. Germline assignment: CDR1 KGHSH and CDR2 LQKENI. CDR3 length: 15 amino acids. CDR3 sequence reads: CASSPPGTIPYGYTF. CDR3 DNA sequence: TGTGCCAGCTCACCCCCGGGGACTATACCCTATGGCTACACCTTC. Together with reference TRBV18 and TRBJ1-2, the CDR3 gives the full variable domain: NAGVMQNPRHLVRRRGQEARLRCSPMKGHSHVYWYRQLPEEGLKFMVYLQKENIIDESGMPKERFSAEFPKEGPSILRIQQVVRGDSAAYFCASSPPGTIPYGYTFGSGTRLTVV.

CDR3 in amino acids: CAWSALVAGDTQYF. The CDR3 DNA sequence: TGTGCCTGGAGTGCGTTGGTAGCTGGGGATACGCAGTATTTT. V and J are TRBV30 and TRBJ2-3, with D unresolved. V lost 1 base to trimming and J lost 6 bases, with 14 bases between them. This CDR3 region has 14 residues. Germline V lookup: CDR1 GTSNPN, CDR2 SVGIG (reference sequence).

J is TRBJ1-2 and V is TRBV11-2, with D possibly matching TRBD1 (5 bases). V lost 1 base to trimming and J lost 8 bases, with 17 bases between them. CDR3 length equals 15 residues. Germline CDR1 is SGHAT and CDR2 is FQNNGV. The CDR3 reads CASSLAPEGTSGYTF. Written as DNA, the CDR3 is TGTGCCAGCAGCTTAGCCCCTGAAGGGACTAGCGGCTACACCTTC.

The sample holds one count of this clone. V gene TRBV6-5 combines with J gene TRBJ2-3, with D perhaps matching TRBD2 (7 bases). The CDR3 has 16 residues. CDR1 is MNHEY and CDR2 is SVGAGI in the germline V gene. The V end lost 0 bases, the J end lost 0 bases, and 10 bases lay between the germline ends. CDR3 loop: CASSYSRGPSTDTQYF. CDR3 coding DNA: TGTGCCAGCAGTTACTCGCGGGGGCCAAGCACAGATACGCAGTATTTT.

The rearrangement links TRBV4-1 to TRBJ1-6; no firm D call. The germline CDR1 and CDR2 sequences are MGHRA and YSYEKL. The CDR3 runs to 15 residues. Trimming took 7 bases from V and 7 from J, leaving 17 bases between them. Written as DNA, the CDR3 is TGCGCCAGCACCCCCGACCTTTACCCGAATTCACCCCTCCACTTT. It specifies CASTPDLYPNSPLHF.

This chain links TRBV7-2 with TRBJ1-5; D not certain. Trimming shortened V by 4 bases and J by 4 bases, and 14 bases separated the two germline ends. Germline CDR1 and CDR2: SGHTA and FQGNSA. The CDR3 has 15 amino acids. The CDR3 here is CASSSETGRNQPQHF. The CDR3 DNA is TGTGCCAGCAGCTCAGAGACCGGGAGGAATCAGCCCCAGCATTTT.

This clone appeared once. The rearrangement uses TRBV7-2 and TRBJ2-6; D is unresolved. V lost 1 base to trimming and J lost 8 bases, with 9 bases between them. CDR3 length: 14 residues. Per germline, CDR1 SGHTA and CDR2 FQGNSA. CDR3 residues: CASSLVSRTNVLTF. The CDR3 coding sequence is TGTGCCAGCAGCTTAGTTTCCAGAACCAACGTCCTGACTTTC.

The CDR3 bases are TGTGCCAGCAGTGACGGGGCGAATTCACCCCTCCACTTT. It specifies CASSDGANSPLHF. This rearrangement joins TRBV6-4 to TRBJ1-6; maybe TRBD1 (5 bases). With 2 bases removed from V and 7 bases from J, the gap between germline ends came to 6 bases. Germline CDR1 and CDR2: MRHNA and SNTAGT. The CDR3 length is 13 residues.

This clone appeared a single time. The DNA for the CDR3 is TGTGCCAGCAGTTACTCGTGGTCCTACCGGGGGCGCGGGTCTAATGAAAAACTGTTTTTT. Its translation: CASSYSWSYRGRGSNEKLFF. V is TRBV6-2 or TRBV6-3 and J is TRBJ1-4; TRBD1 is a possible D gene (6 bases). CDR1 and CDR2 (germline): MNHEY, SVGEGT. The CDR3 spans 20 residues. V was cut by 0 bases and J by 3 bases, with 23 bases left in between.

The gene calls are TRBV18 and TRBJ1-2; D perhaps matches TRBD1 (5 bases). The CDR3 totals 14 residues. Germline CDR1 KGHSH, CDR2 LQKENI. The V end was cut by 4 bases, the J end by 4 bases, with 13 bases between. For the CDR3, the DNA is TGTGCCAGCTCACGGCCGGACAACATCTATGGCTACACCTTC. It translates to CASSRPDNIYGYTF.

Comment on this clone: The sample contains more than one DNA sequence encoding this CDR3. The chain links TRBV4-2 to TRBJ2-7; 7 bases fit TRBD1. V dropped 1 base and J dropped 3; count of bases not matched to a gene: 3. Germline V gene data show CDR1 as LGHNA and CDR2 as YNFKEQ. The CDR3 is 14 amino acids. The CDR3 loop reads CASSQGQGDYEQYF. The CDR3 DNA follows: TGTGCCAGCAGCCAAGGACAGGGTGACTACGAGCAGTACTTC.

This sequence joins TRBV27 and TRBJ2-7; TRBD2 matches at 7 bases. CDR1 is MNHEY and CDR2 is SMNVEV in the germline V gene (reference sequence). This CDR3 has 15 amino acids. The J segment lost 7 bases and the V segment lost 3 bases, leaving 12 bases of the junction unmatched. The CDR3 DNA sequence: TGTGCCAGCAGTTTTTCGGGATATGGGGGGGGAGAGCAGTACTTC. Its translation: CASSFSGYGGGEQYF.

V gene TRBV28 combines with J gene TRBJ1-1; no firm D call. Germline values: CDR1 MDHEN, CDR2 SYDVKM. The germline V and J ends were trimmed by 3 bases and 1 base, with 6 bases remaining between them. This CDR3 spans 13 amino acids. CDR3 bases: TGTGCCAGCAGTTTGTCCGGGAACACTGAAGCTTTCTTT. Protein: CASSLSGNTEAFF.

This clone was counted only a few times. This chain links TRBV5-1 with TRBJ1-2; D not certain. CDR1 is SGHRS, CDR2 YFSETQ, per germline. The V end was cut by 0 bases, the J end by 5 bases, with 8 bases between. This CDR3 region has 13 residues. Here the CDR3 reads CASSLDGVYGYTF. CDR3 DNA: TGCGCCAGCAGCTTGGACGGAGTTTATGGCTACACCTTC. Using reference TRBV5-1 and TRBJ1-2 for the parts outside the CDR3, the full variable domain is KAGVTQTPRYLIKTRGQQVTLSCSPISGHRSVSWYQQTPGQGLQFLFEYFSETQRNKGNFPGRFSGRQFSNSRSEMNVSTLELGDSALYLCASSLDGVYGYTFGSGTRLTVV.